This entry lists 19 T cell receptor beta chains sequenced from one sample in a study of blood T cell repertoires in COVID-19. TCRdb's table, derived via immunoSEQ multiplex PCR, lists solely in-frame clones and lacks some. The sample carries some 11,000 clones, approximately 80% recorded once. Material for sequencing was peripheral blood. The receptors shown here come from a man older than 75 with acute or convalescent COVID-19.

This CDR3 is CASSTRGPAENYGYTF. As DNA, the CDR3 is TGTGCCAGCAGCACACGTGGTCCGGCGGAGAACTATGGCTACACCTTC. The V gene is TRBV13, the J gene TRBJ1-2; D uncertain. The CDR3 totals 16 residues. Germline V gene lookup returns CDR1 PRHDT and CDR2 FYEKMQ (reference sequence). V dropped 5 bases and J dropped 2 bases, with 18 bases sitting between them.

The chain carries TRBV6-2 or TRBV6-3 and TRBJ2-7; a weak D match, TRBD2 (5 bases). Germline lookup yields CDR1 MNHEY and CDR2 SVGEGT. This CDR3 spans 12 amino acids. Trimming removed 6 bases at V and 7 bases at J, with 13 bases between. CDR3 in DNA: TGTGCCAGCAGCCGAGGACGGGGAGAGCAGTACTTC. Protein sequence: CASSRGRGEQYF.

This clone is classed as medium-sized (0.01 to 0.1%). The chain links TRBV7-8 to TRBJ2-7; 7 nucleotides agree with TRBD2. After removal of 5 bases from V and 4 bases from J, the junction contained 11 bases not matched to a gene. Germline lookup yields CDR1 SGHVS and CDR2 FQNEAQ. The CDR3 consists of 15 residues. CDR3 in amino acids: CASSHSGTGLYEQYF. DNA for the CDR3: TGTGCCAGCAGCCATTCCGGGACGGGACTATACGAGCAGTACTTC. Full variable domain (outside the CDR3, taken from reference TRBV7-8 and TRBJ2-7): GAGVSQSPRYKVAKRGQDVALRCDPISGHVSLFWYQQALGQGPEFLTYFQNEAQLDKSGLPSDRFFAERPEGSVSTLKIQRTQQEDSAVYLCASSHSGTGLYEQYFGPGTRLTVT.

The chain employs TRBV10-1 and TRBJ2-3; D is unclear. CDR3 length: 11 amino acids. The V and J ends lost 8 bases and 6 bases respectively, with 9 bases between them. Germline CDR1 is WNHNN and CDR2 is SYGVQD (reference sequence). CDR3: CASGVPDTQYF. CDR3 sequence (DNA): TGCGCCAGCGGAGTTCCGGATACGCAGTATTTT.

The chain is built from TRBV28 and TRBJ1-2; TRBD1 is a possible D gene (5 bases). The CDR3 is 14 amino acids. Per germline, CDR1 MDHEN and CDR2 SYDVKM. V gave up 2 bases and J gave up 6 bases, with 13 bases separating them. The CDR3 DNA follows: TGTGCCAGCAGTTTACCCGAGGTGGGGCATGGCTACACCTTC. Translation gives CASSLPEVGHGYTF.

V usage is TRBV3-1 (or the pseudogene TRBV3-2) and J usage is TRBJ2-4; 7 positions match TRBD2. The CDR3 consists of 15 residues. Germline V CDR1 and CDR2: LGHDT, YNNKEL (reference sequence). V trimming: 3 bases; J trimming: 1 base; junction bases outside the gene matches: 3. The CDR3 DNA follows: TGTGCCAGCAGCCACGTGGGGGGGGCCAAAAACATTCAGTACTTC. This sequence encodes CASSHVGGAKNIQYF.

This chain connects TRBV21-1 to TRBJ2-5; the table's D call, TRBD2, was not checked against the DNA. TRBV21-1 is listed as a pseudogene. The length of the CDR3 is 12 residues. CDR3 sequence (DNA): TGTGCCAGCATAGGGGGGGAAGAGACCCAGTACTTC. Translating it yields CASIGGEETQYF.

The chain links TRBV19 to TRBJ2-7; perhaps TRBD2 as D (7 bases). The CDR3 consists of 13 residues. Germline assignment: CDR1 LNHDA and CDR2 SQIVND (reference sequence). The ends were cut back, 7 bases at V and 5 bases at J, with 15 bases in the middle. The CDR3, as DNA: TGTGCCAGTACCAACCGGGGGGCCGACGAGCAGTACTTC. As protein: CASTNRGADEQYF.

J is TRBJ2-7 and V is TRBV21-1; TRBD1 is the table's D call, not checked against the DNA. TRBV21-1 is a pseudogene locus. This CDR3 is 17 amino acids long. CDR3 in DNA: TGTGCCAGCACCCTTAGACAGGGTCAACGACACTCCTACGAGCAGTACTTC. It encodes CASTLRQGQRHSYEQYF.

The genes are TRBV19 and TRBJ2-5, with D tentatively TRBD1 (6 bases). This CDR3 is built from 11 residues. Germline V gene lookup returns CDR1 LNHDA and CDR2 SQIVND (reference sequence). Trimming left V 10 bases short and J 5 bases short, with 11 bases between. The CDR3: CATRQGETQYF. CDR3 DNA: TGTGCCACCCGCCAGGGGGAGACCCAGTACTTC.

The J gene is TRBJ2-7, the V gene TRBV7-8; TRBD1 is a possible D gene (6 bases). In germline, CDR1 is SGHVS, CDR2 FQNEAQ. The ends were cut back, 1 base at V and 0 bases at J, with 10 bases in the middle. The CDR3 consists of 15 residues. The CDR3 here is CASSLVTGHSYEQYF. In DNA, the CDR3 is TGTGCCAGCAGCTTAGTTACAGGGCACTCCTACGAGCAGTACTTC.

The gene calls are TRBV10-1 and TRBJ2-3; D possibly corresponds to TRBD1 (5 bases). The CDR3 is 14 amino acids. Germline V CDR1 and CDR2: WNHNN, SYGVQD (reference sequence). V was shortened by 2 bases and J by 1 base, with 7 bases between the two germline ends. As DNA, the CDR3 is TGCGCCAGCAGTGAGGGGGCAGGCACAGATACGCAGTATTTT. As protein: CASSEGAGTDTQYF.

This clone came up a few times. The gene calls are TRBV19 and TRBJ2-7; D may be TRBD1 (6 bases). Trimming left V 6 bases short and J 6 bases short, with 21 bases between. This CDR3 is 15 amino acids long. Germline V gene sequence: CDR1 LNHDA, CDR2 SQIVND (reference sequence). The DNA of the CDR3 is TGTGCCAGTAGACAGGGATCGGGACGGGAAGGCGAGCAGTACTTC. Protein sequence: CASRQGSGREGEQYF. The full variable domain, its missing parts supplied by reference TRBV19 and TRBJ2-7, is DGGITQSPKYLFRKEGQNVTLSCEQNLNHDAMYWYRQDPGQGLRLIYYSQIVNDFQKGDIAEGYSVSREKKESFPLTVTSAQKNPTAFYLCASRQGSGREGEQYFGPGTRLTVT.

The rearrangement joins TRBV18 to TRBJ1-2; no reliable D call. The CDR3 totals 13 residues. Germline CDR1 and CDR2: KGHSH and LQKENI. Trimming stripped 0 bases from V and 6 bases from J, with 8 bases between. CDR3 region: CASSPPPLNGYTF. The DNA for the CDR3 is TGTGCCAGCTCACCACCGCCCCTAAATGGCTACACCTTC.

The chain employs TRBV30 and TRBJ1-1, with D maybe TRBD1 (5 bases). Germline V gene sequence: CDR1 GTSNPN, CDR2 SVGIG (reference sequence). V dropped 6 bases and J dropped 1 base, with 18 bases sitting between them. The CDR3 loop spans 15 amino acids. The CDR3 sequence: CACPKRTGSNTEAFF. DNA for the CDR3: TGTGCCTGCCCGAAACGAACAGGCTCGAACACTGAAGCTTTCTTT.

The chain links TRBV18 to TRBJ2-1; 8 bases are shared with TRBD1. Germline CDR1 reads KGHSH; CDR2 reads LQKENI. The CDR3 runs to 15 residues. After removal of 0 bases from V and 9 bases from J, the junction contained 7 bases not matched to a gene. The CDR3 sequence: CASSPPGQGKAEQFF. In DNA, the CDR3 is TGTGCCAGCTCACCACCTGGACAGGGTAAGGCTGAGCAGTTCTTC.

The chain uses TRBV5-1 and TRBJ2-7, with TRBD1 matching over 8 bases. Unmatched junction bases numbered 17, after V lost 4 bases and J lost 2 bases. Germline V gives CDR1 SGHRS, CDR2 YFSETQ. The CDR3 extends over 18 amino acids. This CDR3 reads CASSPRPVTGDFTYEQYF. In DNA, the CDR3 is TGCGCCAGCAGCCCACGGCCCGTGACAGGGGATTTTACCTACGAGCAGTACTTC.

This chain joins TRBV5-1 and TRBJ2-7, with 10 bases that match TRBD1. Germline V CDR1 and CDR2: SGHRS, YFSETQ. V shed 2 bases, J shed 6 bases, and the junction held 8 bases outside the gene matches. This CDR3 has 15 residues. CDR3 coding DNA: TGCGCCAGCAGCTTTACCGGGACAGGGGTAGGCGAGCAGTACTTC. This sequence encodes CASSFTGTGVGEQYF.

This clone was observed once. The V gene is TRBV6-5, the J gene TRBJ2-5; 10 nucleotides agree with TRBD1. The germline gives CDR1 MNHEY, CDR2 SVGAGI. This CDR3 has 15 residues. The junction had 8 bases not matched to a gene; V was cut back by 5 bases and J by 5 bases. Written as DNA, the CDR3 is TGTGCCAGCAGTCTCGGACAGGGGGAGAGGGAGACCCAGTACTTC. Translating it yields CASSLGQGERETQYF.